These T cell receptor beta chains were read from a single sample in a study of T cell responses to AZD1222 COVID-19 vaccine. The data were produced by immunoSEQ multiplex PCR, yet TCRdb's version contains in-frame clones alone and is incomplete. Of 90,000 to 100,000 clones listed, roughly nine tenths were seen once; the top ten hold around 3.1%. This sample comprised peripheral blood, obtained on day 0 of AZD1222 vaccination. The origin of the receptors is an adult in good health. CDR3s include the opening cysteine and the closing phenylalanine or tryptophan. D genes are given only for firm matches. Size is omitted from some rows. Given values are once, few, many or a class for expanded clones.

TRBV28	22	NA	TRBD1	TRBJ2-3	CASSLQFGDRKRADQITDTQYF	TGTGCCAGCAGTTTGCAATTCGGGGACAGGAAGCGGGCGGACCAGATCACAGATACGCAGTATTTT
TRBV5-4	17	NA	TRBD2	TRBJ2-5	CASSLSGSGRARETQYF	TGTGCCAGCAGCTTGTCAGGTAGCGGGAGGGCCCGAGAGACCCAGTACTTC
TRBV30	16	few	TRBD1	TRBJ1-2	CAWSRDRAKANYGYTF	TGTGCCTGGAGTAGAGACAGGGCCAAAGCTAACTATGGCTACACCTTC
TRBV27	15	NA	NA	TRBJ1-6	CASREPGRNNSPLHF	TGTGCCAGCAGAGAACCGGGTCGTAATAATTCACCCCTCCACTTT
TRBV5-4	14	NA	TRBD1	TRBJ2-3	CASSWGQGSDTQYF	TGTGCCAGCAGCTGGGGACAGGGATCGGATACGCAGTATTTT
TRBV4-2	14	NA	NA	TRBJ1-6	CASSQDTFGSPLHF	TGTGCCAGCAGCCAAGATACGTTCGGTTCACCCCTCCACTTT
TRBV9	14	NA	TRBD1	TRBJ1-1	CASSLGTGFTEAFF	TGTGCCAGCAGCCTTGGGACAGGGTTCACTGAAGCTTTCTTT
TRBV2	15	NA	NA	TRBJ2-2	CAGSHGTLNTGELFF	TGTGCCGGTTCCCACGGGACACTTAACACCGGGGAGCTGTTTTTT
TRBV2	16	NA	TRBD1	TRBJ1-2	CARDDRERGENYGYTF	TGTGCCAGAGATGACAGGGAGAGAGGAGAAAACTATGGCTACACCTTC
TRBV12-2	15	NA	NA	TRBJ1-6	CASRLAGNKNSPLHF	TGTGCAAGTCGCTTAGCGGGAAATAAGAATTCACCCCTCCACTTT
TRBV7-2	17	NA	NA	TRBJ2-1	CASSHKTRGRSYNEQFF	TGTGCCAGCAGCCATAAGACTAGGGGACGGTCCTACAATGAGCAGTTCTTC
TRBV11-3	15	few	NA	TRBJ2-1	CASSLAQLPHNEQFF	TGTGCCAGCAGCTTAGCTCAACTCCCACACAATGAGCAGTTCTTC
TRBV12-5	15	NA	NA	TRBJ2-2	CASGSSGAYTGELFF	TGTGCTAGTGGGTCCAGCGGCGCGTACACCGGGGAGCTGTTTTTT
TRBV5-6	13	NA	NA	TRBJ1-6	CASGLRRNSPLHF	TGTGCCAGCGGGCTAAGACGGAATTCACCCCTCCACTTT
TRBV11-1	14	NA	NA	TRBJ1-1	CASSLRGEDTEAFF	TGTGCCAGCAGCTTGAGGGGGGAGGACACTGAAGCTTTCTTT
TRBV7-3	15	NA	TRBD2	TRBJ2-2	CASSLMTSGGGELFF	TGTGCCAGCAGCCTGATGACTAGCGGGGGCGGGGAGCTGTTTTTT
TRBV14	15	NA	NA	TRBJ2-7	CASSPLTGFSYEQYF	TGTGCCAGCAGCCCACTTACAGGGTTCTCCTACGAGCAGTACTTC
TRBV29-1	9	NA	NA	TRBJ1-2	CSTLDGYTF	TGCAGCACCCTCGATGGCTACACCTTC
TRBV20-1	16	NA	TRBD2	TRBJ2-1	CSASGYSGRAYNEQFF	TGCAGTGCTAGTGGATATAGCGGGAGGGCCTACAATGAGCAGTTCTTC
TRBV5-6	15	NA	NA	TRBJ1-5	CASSLAAFPGQPQHF	TGTGCCAGCAGCTTGGCTGCCTTCCCGGGGCAGCCCCAGCATTTT